What follows describes a single T cell receptor (beta chain). This clone has only one observation. Its cognate antigen has yet to be identified. The record has no base qualities; no much larger clone is one base away. Libraries were built with the immunoSEQ multiplex PCR assay. A mixture of 60 forward primers for TCR Vbeta segments and 13 reverse primers for TCR Jbeta segments was used in the multiplex PCR. Amplification of the CDR3 region of rearranged TCR beta genes was performed with a multiplex PCR assay on genomic DNA. Amplified TCR beta libraries were sequenced as 87-base-pair reads on the Illumina HiSeq System. Processing in the source paper ran as follows. Across the roughly 670 repertoires, a later analysis counted tens of millions of unique TCR beta chains, approximately 10 million of which were shared by at least two donors. A nearest-neighbor algorithm error-corrected the raw reads and collapsed the reads into unique sequences, merging closely related sequences to remove PCR and sequencing errors. To assign V, D and J gene segments, CDR3 sequences were aligned to IMGT reference sequences. For a sequence to be retained, a match of at least six nucleotides was required to both a V gene segment and a J gene segment. A rearrangement counted as productive if the CDR3 had no stop codons and remained in frame with V and J, and every other rearrangement counted as non-productive. Following IMGT convention, CDR3 was defined as the stretch from the second conserved V-encoded cysteine up to the conserved J-encoded phenylalanine. Sequences without an unambiguous match to a single V gene segment were excluded from the earlier analysis of about 640 of the donors. In an earlier analysis of 500 to 750 of the donors, V segments were called functional above 56.7% productive rearrangements and were called segregating when the between-donor standard deviation exceeded 5%. A statistical classification framework was built for diagnosing cytomegalovirus status from the catalog of TCR beta chain sequences. In a later analysis, TCR nucleotide sequences were compared against IMGT/GENE-DB human TR gene sequences so that V and J genes could be assigned. In a later analysis, CDR3 sequences and most-parsimonious VDJ recombination scenarios were assigned using the TCRdist pipeline. In a later analysis, each TCR beta chain was defined by its CDR3 amino acid sequence together with its V-gene family, and reads lacking a unique V-gene family were excluded. To address suspected cross-contamination and a sequencing artifact, a later analysis removed 450 to 700 highly shared, low-generation-probability nucleotide sequences. In a later analysis, a clonal expansion index for each public chain was calculated from normalized within-repertoire ranks of inferred template counts. A later analysis computed generation probabilities with a VDJ recombination model fitted to out-of-frame rearrangements, and checked the results against IGoR. In a later analysis, TCR-TCR, TCR-HLA and TCR-CMV co-occurrence was scored with hypergeometric tests, and a repertoire-size bias correction was applied to TCR pairs. False discovery rates were estimated in a later analysis by permuting HLA or CMV assignments 20 times. In a later analysis, co-occurring TCRs were grouped with DBSCAN, and TCRdist sequence similarity was added when clustering was performed within HLA-allele-positive subsets. Repertoires with fewer than 30,000 or more than 120,000 public chains were left out of co-occurrence clustering, as were five repertoires with anomalous nucleotide sharing. Here the immuneACCESS table is served through TCRdb, limited to in-frame sequences with V and J called. Missing clones are a known gap in these copies; in checked studies unresolved V genes cover under half, and the rest lacks a known reason. V and J calls and clone size are copied from that table; D and trimming were computed from the DNA. This sample comprises roughly 180,000 clones, 80% to 90% of them detected only once. Jointly, the top ten make up more than 0.95% of the sample.

The data stem from a study of cytomegalovirus exposure and HLA in healthy donors (TCRdb year 2017). Turning to the overall study: An earlier analysis of several hundred of the donors reported roughly 300 Gb of sequence data and 95 million to 140 million unique TCR beta sequences obtained from around 190 million T cells. About 300 gigabases of sequencing data and approximately 85 million unique TCR sequences were included in an early release covering 550 to 650 HLA-typed donors. Of the 300 to 450 genotyped donors, more than 75% were placed in the genetic ancestry cluster associated with self-reported Caucasian donors. The study was designed to test whether signatures of past pathogen exposure could be identified by cataloging public T cell receptors. The study used immunosequencing to profile the T cell repertoires of some 600 subjects and linked those repertoires to cytomegalovirus serostatus. In addition to the first cohort of roughly 700 subjects, a separate validation cohort of about 120 different subjects was used. To predict cytomegalovirus infection status, the study combined high-throughput TCR immunosequencing, statistical association of individual TCRs with disease status, and machine learning. A later analysis re-analyzed previously published TCR beta repertoires from about 600 donors and added high-resolution HLA genotyping to study TCR occurrence patterns. Rather than using new phenotypic data, the later analysis identified candidate immune exposures from TCR beta sequences and from how often those sequences occurred across donors. In an earlier analysis of 587 of the donors, high-throughput TCR beta sequencing was used to judge whether each TCR beta V gene segment behaved as functional or pseudogenic. Donor age, sex, ethnicity and CMV serostatus were compiled alongside the repertoire data. A later genetic analysis took genome-wide SNP genotypes for 398 of the 666 donors and used that subset as a discovery cohort. Every repertoire in the discovery cohort had been generated on one and the same sequencing platform. Both class I and class II loci were covered by HLA typing, at four-digit resolution. The number of typed donors differed by locus: roughly 620-640 for A, B, C, DRB1 and DQB1; approximately 520 for DQA1; around 610 for DPA1; and about 450 for DPB1. Because of strong linkage in the cohort, roughly five DR-DQ haplotypes were treated as single units for association and clustering. Among 398 genotyped donors of the cohort, an average of around 240,000 unique TCR beta nucleotide sequences were sequenced per donor, 15% to 20% of them non-productive.

The cohort was made up of roughly 670 healthy bone marrow donors. Cohort members were all nominally healthy when sampled, although unrecorded immune exposures were likely present. The donor was CMV seropositive and belonged to the group of 250 to 300 seropositive cohort members. Each donor provided a peripheral blood sample, and peripheral blood mononuclear cells were used for TCR beta sequencing. The Qiagen DNeasy Blood Extraction Kit was used to extract genomic DNA from the blood cell samples. The germline V gene (reference sequence) yields GTSNPN for CDR1 and SVGIG for CDR2. From cysteine to phenylalanine, the CDR3 is 16 amino acids long. Of all the DNA, just the CDR3 is kept, 48 bases in frame from base 1. The germline V and J ends show losses of 1 base and 5 bases respectively, and no gene match explains 10 bases of the junction. Findings and caveats that apply to the study as a whole: While some public TCRs were present in many individuals, most TCR sequences turned up only very rarely across donors. According to the authors, the approach could potentially be generalized to other disease states and immunological phenotypes. In the study, roughly 160 TCR beta chains were listed as associated with cytomegalovirus. Compared with equally common non-associated chains, HLA-associated TCR beta chains in a later analysis were more clonally expanded and had lower generation probabilities. For the cohort, immune exposure information was limited to CMV serostatus. In a later analysis, TCR association rates were found to vary across HLA loci, with the most associated TCRs seen for DRB1 alleles and the fewest for HLA-C alleles. Because the 87-base-pair reads could not distinguish some IMGT-functional V segments, including TRBV6-2 and TRBV6-3, those segments were excluded. According to a later analysis, most CMV-associated TCR beta chains appeared to be HLA-restricted, and the HLA associations seemed to be driven largely by CMV exposure. Because counts were too low, 15 or so rarely observed V segments, including chromosome 9 orphons, were excluded from the earlier analysis of 587 of the donors. This cohort had only TCR beta chains sequenced, and the lack of alpha or paired-chain data limited which features could be detected. When HLA alleles, especially DR and DQ, strongly co-occurred, attributing TCR associations to individual alleles was difficult. In a later analysis, several top co-occurrence clusters were reported to appear linked to parvovirus B19, influenza, CMV and Epstein-Barr virus. According to a later genetic analysis, donors in an Asian-associated ancestry cluster had fewer N-insertions in productive TCRs than the approximately 610-donor mean. A group of highly shared sequence variants was considered likely to be a technical artifact of the sequencing pipeline. The presence/absence analyses assumed that sequencing depth was roughly uniform across donors, and that assumption may not be true. A further reported finding was that TCR beta sequences accurately predicted the HLA-A and HLA-B alleles for most subjects in the first cohort. In a later analysis, 15,000 to 20,000 TCR beta sequences were associated with specific HLA alleles at a false discovery rate of 0.05. Correlated functional status among segregating V segments might reflect linkage disequilibrium, but an unknown experimental factor could not be ruled out. Cytomegalovirus status was reported to be diagnosed by the classifier with high specificity and sensitivity in both the original and validation cohorts. In an earlier analysis of approximately 600 of the donors, most TCR beta V segments were observed in productive rearrangements about 90% or about 30% of the time, broadly matching IMGT annotations. An association between a missense DCLRE1C variant and V-gene and J-gene trimming of TCR beta chains was found in a later genetic analysis and replicated in an independent cohort. In vitro tests confirmed that three of the cytomegalovirus-associated TCR beta chains recognize cytomegalovirus antigens. Because HLA typing was unavailable for some donors at each locus, only the typed subset was used in association tests.

Sequences were obtained from PBMCs. Recombination connected TRBV30 to TRBJ2-1; 8 junctional bases match TRBD2. The clonotype comes from a girl aged 2 to 9 in good health and CMV-seropositive. CDR3 protein: CAWSARVTSANNEQFF. The sequence in DNA is TGTGCCTGGAGTGCACGAGTGACTAGCGCCAACAATGAGCAGTTCTTC.